This TCR beta chain comes out of a study of cytomegalovirus exposure and HLA in healthy donors. To note about this clone: No antigen is known for it.

Whole-study results and caveats: DRB1 showed the most TCR associations and HLA-C the fewest in a later analysis, as rates varied by HLA locus. Several of the most significant clusters were apparently associated with common viral pathogens in a later analysis. Specific recognition of CMV antigens was confirmed in vitro for a few chains (all CMV-associated).

PCR used 60 Vbeta primers and 13 Jbeta primers. The repertoire was sequenced with immunoSEQ multiplex PCR; TCRdb's copy has only in-frame clones and lacks some. Of around 150,000 clones listed, 65% to 90% are singletons. V shed 2 bases, J shed 7 bases, and the junction held 20 bases outside the gene matches. CDR3 length equals 19 residues. CDR1 and CDR2 from the germline V gene are SEHNR and FQNEAQ (reference sequence). The rearrangement uses TRBV7-9 and TRBJ1-1; 9 positions agree with TRBD1. The sequencing sample was made of PBMCs. This clonotype originated in a woman between 18 and 29 years old in good health and CMV-seronegative. The CDR3 loop is CASSLSLSGQGRGLYEAFF. The CDR3 DNA reads TGTGCCAGCAGCTTATCCCTTAGTGGACAGGGGAGGGGGCTTTATGAAGCTTTCTTT.